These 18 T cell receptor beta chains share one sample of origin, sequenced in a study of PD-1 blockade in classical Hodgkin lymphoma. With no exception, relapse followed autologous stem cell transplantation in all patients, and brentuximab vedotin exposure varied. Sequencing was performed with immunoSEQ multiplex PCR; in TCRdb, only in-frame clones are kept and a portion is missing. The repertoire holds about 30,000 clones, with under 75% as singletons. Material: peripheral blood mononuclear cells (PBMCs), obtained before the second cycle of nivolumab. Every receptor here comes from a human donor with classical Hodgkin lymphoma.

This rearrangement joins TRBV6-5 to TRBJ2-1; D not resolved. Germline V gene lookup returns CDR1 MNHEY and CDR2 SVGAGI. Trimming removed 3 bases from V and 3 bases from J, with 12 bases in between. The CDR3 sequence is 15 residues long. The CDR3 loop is CASSYLVGFYNEQFF. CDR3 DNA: TGTGCCAGCAGTTATCTAGTGGGCTTCTACAATGAGCAGTTCTTC.

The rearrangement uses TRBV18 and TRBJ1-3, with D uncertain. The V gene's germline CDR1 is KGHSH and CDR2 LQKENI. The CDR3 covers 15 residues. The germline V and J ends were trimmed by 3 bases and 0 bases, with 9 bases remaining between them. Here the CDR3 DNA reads TGTGCCAGCTCACCTCAGCCTAGCTCTGGAAACACCATATATTTT. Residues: CASSPQPSSGNTIYF. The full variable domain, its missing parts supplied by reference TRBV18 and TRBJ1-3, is NAGVMQNPRHLVRRRGQEARLRCSPMKGHSHVYWYRQLPEEGLKFMVYLQKENIIDESGMPKERFSAEFPKEGPSILRIQQVVRGDSAAYFCASSPQPSSGNTIYFGEGSWLTVV.

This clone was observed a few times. The CDR3 protein is CASSSGSGGAVETQYF. In DNA form, the CDR3 reads TGTGCCAGCAGCTCCGGGAGCGGGGGGGCCGTGGAGACCCAGTACTTC. The chain joins TRBV4-2 to TRBJ2-5; 10 bases fit TRBD2. The CDR3 consists of 16 residues. Germline-derived CDR1 and CDR2 are LGHNA and YNFKEQ. The V segment lost 5 bases and the J segment 5 bases; nucleotides outside the gene matches: 11.

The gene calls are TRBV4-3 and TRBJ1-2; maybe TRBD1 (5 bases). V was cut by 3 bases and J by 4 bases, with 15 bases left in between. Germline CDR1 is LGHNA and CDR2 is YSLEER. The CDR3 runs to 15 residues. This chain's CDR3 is CASSQGNGDGYGYTF. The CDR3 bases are TGCGCCAGCAGCCAGGGAAACGGGGACGGCTATGGCTACACCTTC.

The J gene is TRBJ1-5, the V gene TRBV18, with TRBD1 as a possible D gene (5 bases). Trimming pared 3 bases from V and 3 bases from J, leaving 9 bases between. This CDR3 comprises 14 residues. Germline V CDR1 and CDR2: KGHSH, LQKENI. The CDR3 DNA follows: TGTGCCAGCTCACCTGCAGGGCCCAATCAGCCCCAGCATTTT. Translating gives CASSPAGPNQPQHF.

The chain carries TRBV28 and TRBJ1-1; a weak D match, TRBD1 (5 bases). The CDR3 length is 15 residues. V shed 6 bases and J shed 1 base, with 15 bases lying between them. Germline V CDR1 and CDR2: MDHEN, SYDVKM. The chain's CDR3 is CASSVSGAANTEAFF. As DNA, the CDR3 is TGTGCCAGCAGCGTAAGTGGGGCAGCGAACACTGAAGCTTTCTTT.

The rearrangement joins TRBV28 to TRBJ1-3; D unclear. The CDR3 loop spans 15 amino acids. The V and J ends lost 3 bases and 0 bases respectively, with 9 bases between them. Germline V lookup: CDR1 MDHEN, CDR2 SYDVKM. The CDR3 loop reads CASSLPYSSGNTIYF. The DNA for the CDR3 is TGTGCCAGCAGTTTGCCGTATTCCTCTGGAAACACCATATATTTT.

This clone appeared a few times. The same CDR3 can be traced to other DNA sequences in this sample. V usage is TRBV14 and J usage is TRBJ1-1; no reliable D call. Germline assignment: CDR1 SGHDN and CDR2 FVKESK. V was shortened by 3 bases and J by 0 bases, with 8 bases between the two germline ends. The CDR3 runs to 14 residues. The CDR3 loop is CASSQPGMNTEAFF. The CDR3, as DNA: TGTGCCAGCAGCCAGCCAGGTATGAACACTGAAGCTTTCTTT.

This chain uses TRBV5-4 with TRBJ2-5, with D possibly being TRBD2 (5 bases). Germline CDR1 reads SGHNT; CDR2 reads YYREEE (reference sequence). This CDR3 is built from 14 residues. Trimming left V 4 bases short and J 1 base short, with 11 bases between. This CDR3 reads CASSIGLSQETQYF. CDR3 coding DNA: TGTGCCAGCAGCATCGGACTCTCCCAAGAGACCCAGTACTTC. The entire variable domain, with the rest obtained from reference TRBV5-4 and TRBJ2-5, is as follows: ETGVTQSPTHLIKTRGQQVTLRCSSQSGHNTVSWYQQALGQGPQFIFQYYREEENGRGNFPPRFSGLQFPNYSSELNVNALELDDSALYLCASSIGLSQETQYFGPGTRLLVL.

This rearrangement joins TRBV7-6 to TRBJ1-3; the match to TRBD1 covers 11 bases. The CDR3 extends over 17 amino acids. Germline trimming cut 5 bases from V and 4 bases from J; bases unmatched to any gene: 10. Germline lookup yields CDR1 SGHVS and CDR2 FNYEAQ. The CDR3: CASSPAGQGAAGNTIYF. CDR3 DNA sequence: TGTGCCAGCAGCCCGGCCGGACAGGGGGCTGCGGGAAACACCATATATTTT.

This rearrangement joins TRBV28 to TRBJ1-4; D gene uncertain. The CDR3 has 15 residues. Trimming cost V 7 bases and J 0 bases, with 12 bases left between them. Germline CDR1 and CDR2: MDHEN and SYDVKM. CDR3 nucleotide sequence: TGTGCCAGCAACTCGCAAAGTGCAACTAATGAAAAACTGTTTTTT. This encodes CASNSQSATNEKLFF.

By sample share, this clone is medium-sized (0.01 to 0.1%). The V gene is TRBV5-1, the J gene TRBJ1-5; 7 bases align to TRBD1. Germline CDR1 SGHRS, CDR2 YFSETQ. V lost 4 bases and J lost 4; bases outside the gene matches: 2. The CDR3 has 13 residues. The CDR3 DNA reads TGCGCCAGCAGCACGGGACAGAATCAGCCCCAGCATTTT. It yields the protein CASSTGQNQPQHF.

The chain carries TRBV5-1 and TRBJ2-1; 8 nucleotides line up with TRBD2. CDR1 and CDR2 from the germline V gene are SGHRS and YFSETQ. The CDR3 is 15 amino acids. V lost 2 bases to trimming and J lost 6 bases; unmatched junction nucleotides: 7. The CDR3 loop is CASSFSAGAPNEQFF. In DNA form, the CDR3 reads TGCGCCAGCAGCTTCTCAGCGGGGGCGCCCAATGAGCAGTTCTTC.

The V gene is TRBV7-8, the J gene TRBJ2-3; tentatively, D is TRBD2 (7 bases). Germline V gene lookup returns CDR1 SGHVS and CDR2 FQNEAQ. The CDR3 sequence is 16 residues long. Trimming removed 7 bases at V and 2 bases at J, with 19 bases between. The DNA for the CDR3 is TGTGCCAGCACTCTTAAGGGGGGAGGGGACACAGATACGCAGTATTTT. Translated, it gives CASTLKGGGDTDTQYF.

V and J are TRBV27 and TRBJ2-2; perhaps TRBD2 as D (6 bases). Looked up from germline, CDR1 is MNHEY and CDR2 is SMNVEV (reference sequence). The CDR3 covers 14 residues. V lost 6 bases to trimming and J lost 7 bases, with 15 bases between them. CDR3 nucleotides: TGTGCCAGCAGCCCGGGACTCGGGGTCGGGGAGCTGTTTTTT. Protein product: CASSPGLGVGELFF.

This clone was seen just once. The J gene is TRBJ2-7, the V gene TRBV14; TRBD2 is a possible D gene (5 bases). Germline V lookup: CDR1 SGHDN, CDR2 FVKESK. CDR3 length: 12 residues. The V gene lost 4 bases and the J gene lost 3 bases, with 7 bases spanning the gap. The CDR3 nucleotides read TGTGCCAGCAGCCGTGGACTCTACGAGCAGTACGTC. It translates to CASSRGLYEQYV.

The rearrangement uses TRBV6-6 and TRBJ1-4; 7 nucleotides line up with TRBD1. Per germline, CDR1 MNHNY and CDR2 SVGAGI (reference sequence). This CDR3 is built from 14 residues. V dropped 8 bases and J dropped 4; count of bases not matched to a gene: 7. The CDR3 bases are TGTGCCAGCTGGGGACAGCGAAATAATGAAAAACTGTTTTTT. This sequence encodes CASWGQRNNEKLFF.

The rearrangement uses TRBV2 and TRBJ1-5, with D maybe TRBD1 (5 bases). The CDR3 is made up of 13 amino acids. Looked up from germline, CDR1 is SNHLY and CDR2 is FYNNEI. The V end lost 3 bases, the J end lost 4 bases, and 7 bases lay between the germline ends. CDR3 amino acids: CASSERQNQPQHF. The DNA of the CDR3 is TGTGCCAGCAGTGAGAGACAGAATCAGCCCCAGCATTTT.